One T cell receptor (beta chain) is described in this entry. Its antigen is undetermined. This entry is derived from a study of T cell responses to AZD1222 COVID-19 vaccine. Points from the study as a whole: Baseline serostatus was positive in only a handful of AZD1222 recipients. Nearly half of unique spike-specific TCRs reportedly avoided B.1.351 and B.1.1.7 mutated regions.

Profiling relied on immunoSEQ multiplex PCR, and the TCRdb table lists in-frame clones only, not all of them. There are over 50,000 clones in the sample; approximately 88% occur only once, and around 27% lies in the top ten. The TCR was taken from an adult in good health. The material sequenced was peripheral blood, taken on day 0 of AZD1222 vaccination.

The CDR3: CASISTGGDEKLFF. Written as DNA, the CDR3 is TGTGCCAGCATTTCCACAGGGGGCGATGAAAAACTGTTTTTT. V and J are TRBV6-5 and TRBJ1-4, with 9 bases matching TRBD1. With 7 bases clipped from V and 6 bases from J, the junction kept 6 bases outside the gene matches. Germline V CDR1 and CDR2: MNHEY, SVGAGI. The CDR3 runs 14 residues.